Presented here are 15 T cell receptor beta chains from one specimen sequenced in a study of control samples from healthy donors and cancer patients. Generated by immunoSEQ multiplex PCR, the TCRdb table keeps only in-frame clones and is missing some. The profile shows under 65,000 clones, 80% to 90% of them singletons. Sequencing was done on a sample of PBMCs. Receptors were obtained from a woman aged 50 to 60 with lung cancer.

The CDR3 here is CASSYLAGYEQYF. The CDR3 DNA sequence: TGTGCCAGCAGCTACTTAGCGGGGTATGAGCAGTACTTC. This chain joins TRBV7-9 and TRBJ2-7; TRBD2 agrees at 8 bases. V shed 4 bases, J shed 7 bases, and the junction held 6 bases outside the gene matches. Germline V gene sequence: CDR1 SEHNR, CDR2 FQNEAQ (reference sequence). The CDR3 has 13 amino acids.

The chain uses TRBV19 and TRBJ1-1; D not certain. V was clipped by 7 bases and J by 8 bases, with 20 bases between them. This CDR3 spans 14 amino acids. The germline V gene has CDR1 LNHDA and CDR2 SQIVND (reference sequence). CDR3 in amino acids: CASIASGGGWEAFF. The CDR3 DNA follows: TGTGCCAGTATTGCCTCAGGTGGCGGCTGGGAAGCTTTCTTT.

The V call is TRBV27, the J call TRBJ2-2; 7 bases match TRBD1. Germline CDR1 MNHEY, CDR2 SMNVEV (reference sequence). The CDR3 is 15 amino acids. Unmatched junction bases numbered 2, after V lost 3 bases and J lost 1 base. CDR3: CASSLTGMNTGELFF. The DNA for the CDR3 is TGTGCCAGCAGTTTGACAGGGATGAACACCGGGGAGCTGTTTTTT.

The V gene is TRBV6-2 or TRBV6-3, the J gene TRBJ1-2, with D hard to call. The CDR3 totals 13 residues. The germline V gene has CDR1 MNHEY and CDR2 SVGEGT. V lost 5 bases to trimming and J lost 4 bases, with 11 bases between them. The CDR3, as DNA: TGTGCCAGCAGTACCCAGTGGGGCTATGGCTACACCTTC. Translating it yields CASSTQWGYGYTF.

The chain links TRBV10-3 to TRBJ1-6, with 9 nucleotides matching TRBD1. V shed 3 bases and J 5 bases; nucleotides not matched to a gene: 2. This CDR3 has 15 amino acids. In germline, CDR1 is ENHRY, CDR2 SYGVKD. The DNA of the CDR3 is TGTGCCATCAGTGACCGGGACAGGGATAATTCACCCCTCCACTTT. This codes for CAISDRDRDNSPLHF.

V and J are TRBV10-3 and TRBJ1-1; D call uncertain. Germline CDR1 is ENHRY and CDR2 is SYGVKD. The CDR3 extends over 11 amino acids. Trimming removed 2 bases from V and 3 bases from J, with 1 base in between. The CDR3 sequence is CAISEDTEAFF. Written as DNA, the CDR3 is TGTGCCATCAGTGAGGACACTGAAGCTTTCTTT.

This chain connects TRBV6-6 to TRBJ1-2; tentatively, D is TRBD1 (5 bases). CDR1 and CDR2 from the germline V gene are MNHNY and SVGAGI (reference sequence). V lost 2 bases and J lost 8, with 15 bases in between. The CDR3 runs to 14 residues. The CDR3 DNA sequence: TGTGCCAGCAGTTACCTCCTAGGGGCGCAGGGCTACACCTTC. The encoded protein is CASSYLLGAQGYTF.

The chain joins TRBV29-1 to TRBJ1-1, with TRBD1 as a possible D gene (5 bases). Germline CDR1 and CDR2: SQVTM and ANQGSEA. Trimming stripped 4 bases from V and 1 base from J, with 13 bases between. The CDR3 runs 14 residues. This chain's CDR3 is CSVVGGPPNTEAFF. The CDR3, as DNA: TGCAGCGTTGTGGGGGGACCCCCGAACACTGAAGCTTTCTTT.

The V call is TRBV7-9, the J call TRBJ1-1, with unresolved D. The CDR3 sequence is 16 residues long. Per germline, CDR1 SEHNR and CDR2 FQNEAQ (reference sequence). Trimming removed 3 bases at V and 4 bases at J, with 18 bases between. This chain's CDR3 is CASSFVVQSPATEAFF. The CDR3 DNA is TGTGCCAGCAGCTTCGTTGTCCAGTCCCCGGCCACTGAAGCTTTCTTT.

The count of this clone is one. CDR3 region: CASSQGGGAYNEQFF. The CDR3 DNA follows: TGCGCCAGCAGCCAAGGAGGGGGGGCCTACAATGAGCAGTTCTTC. J is TRBJ2-1 and V is TRBV4-1; weak D call: TRBD2 (7 bases). The CDR3 extends over 15 amino acids. From germline, CDR1 is MGHRA and CDR2 YSYEKL. Trimming cost V 1 base and J 2 bases, with 9 bases left between them.

This chain links TRBV24-1 with TRBJ2-3; 10 bases line up with TRBD2. This CDR3 has 18 amino acids. The V gene end was trimmed by 3 bases and the J gene end by 0 bases; junction bases not matched to a gene: 8. Germline V gives CDR1 KGHDR, CDR2 SFDVKD. The CDR3 sequence: CATSDPGLAEISTDTQYF. In DNA, the CDR3 is TGTGCCACCAGTGATCCCGGACTAGCGGAGATCAGCACAGATACGCAGTATTTT.

The chain uses TRBV11-2 and TRBJ2-1, with 9 bases fitting TRBD1. This CDR3 has 14 residues. Germline V gene data show CDR1 as SGHAT and CDR2 as FQNNGV. J lost 7 bases, V lost 4 bases, and 5 bases had no gene match. The CDR3 DNA follows: TGTGCCAGCAGCTCGGACAGGGGTGAGAATGAGCAGTTCTTC. Translating it yields CASSSDRGENEQFF.

This clone was detected once. This chain connects TRBV30 to TRBJ1-1; unclear D gene. CDR1 is GTSNPN, CDR2 SVGIG, per germline (reference sequence). The CDR3 totals 10 residues. V was trimmed by 4 bases and J by 5 bases, leaving 5 bases between them. The CDR3 DNA follows: TGTGCCTGGAAACGAACTGAAGCTTTCTTT. This encodes CAWKRTEAFF.

This clone was detected only once. The chain links TRBV11-2 to TRBJ1-3; tentative D call: TRBD1 (6 bases). The CDR3 consists of 15 residues. Germline CDR1 reads SGHAT; CDR2 reads FQNNGV. Trimming removed 5 bases at V and 0 bases at J, with 11 bases between. The DNA of the CDR3 is TGTGCCAGCAGCCCGGGGGCAGCCTCTGGAAACACCATATATTTT. It specifies CASSPGAASGNTIYF.

A single count supports this clone. The V call is TRBV7-2, the J call TRBJ2-1, with 11 bases lining up with TRBD2. The CDR3 has 18 residues. Per germline, CDR1 SGHTA and CDR2 FQGNSA. Trimming cost V 1 base and J 4 bases; bases outside gene matches: 9. The CDR3 DNA reads as TGTGCCAGCAGCTTAGTAGGGCTAGCGGGGGGCCTATACAATGAGCAGTTCTTC. It yields the protein CASSLVGLAGGLYNEQFF. The full variable domain, its missing parts supplied by reference TRBV7-2 and TRBJ2-1, is GAGVSQSPSNKVTEKGKDVELRCDPISGHTALYWYRQSLGQGLEFLIYFQGNSAPDKSGLPSDRFSAERTGGSVSTLTIQRTQQEDSAVYLCASSLVGLAGGLYNEQFFGPGTRLTVL.